Included here is one T cell receptor beta chain sequence, with context. In the original workflow: Scientists estimated how many nucleated cells there were by amplifying reference gene primers. Sequencing was performed with immunoSEQ multiplex PCR; in TCRdb, only in-frame clones are kept and a portion is missing. That table furnishes V, J and clone size, whereas the DNA furnished D and trimming. This table has just over 150,000 clones, 82% appearing once. These data are taken from a study of blood T cell repertoires in COVID-19. The wider study: Sites across the United States, Italy and Spain contributed samples from acute and convalescent COVID-19. T cells, B-cell-depleted T cells, or PBMCs supplied cDNA or gDNA.

Germline V gene lookup returns CDR1 MNHEY and CDR2 SVGAGI. The V and J ends lost 2 bases and 4 bases, in that order; junction bases with no gene match: 0. CDR3 size: 14 residues. Specimen: peripheral blood. The V and J genes are TRBV6-5 and TRBJ1-3; 9 bases agree with TRBD1. This TCR came from an elderly woman with acute or convalescent COVID-19. CDR3 loop: CASSYGQGGNTIYF. In DNA form, the CDR3 reads TGTGCCAGCAGTTACGGACAGGGGGGAAACACCATATATTTT.